Listed here is a single T cell receptor (beta chain). Its target antigen remains unknown. Within one base of it there is no much larger clone, and no base qualities were kept. Based on the germline V gene, the CDR1 and CDR2 sequences are SQVTM and ANQGSEA. Here V drops 4 bases and J drops 2 bases, and the junction holds 4 bases not matched to any gene. CDR3 length: 13 amino acids, cysteine to phenylalanine. Of all the DNA, just the CDR3 is kept, 39 bases in frame from base 1. This record belongs to a study of blood T cell repertoires in COVID-19 (dated by TCRdb to 2018 to 2021). With respect to the entire study: Samples from collaborators originated in the United States, Italy and Spain and spanned both the acute and convalescent phases of COVID-19. The material from the prospective study consisted of cDNA or gDNA derived from T cells, B-cell-depleted T cells, or PBMCs. HLA class I and class II types, where available, came from metadata supplied by the sample provider rather than from assay-based typing. The repertoires were released in a freely available public database intended as a resource for research on the immune response to SARS-CoV-2. Samples came from the ongoing ImmuneRACE study (first 160 participants) plus 1,254 subjects from 6 global collaborators. A de-identified subject ID, COVID-19 status, age in years and sex were almost always included in the sample metadata. Deeply sampled blood TCRbeta repertoires from subjects exposed to, actively infected with, or recovered from COVID-19 were included in the dataset. What the study reported, not specific to this receptor: The quantity of clinical and demographic metadata differed by source and by participant and was supplied without curation.

In Seattle, one collaborating source enrolled patients while the infection was active and tracked those patients longitudinally over the course of disease. Collaborating institutions collected whole blood in K2EDTA tubes following their own protocols. For TCRbeta analysis, collaborators shipped samples in one of three forms: frozen whole blood, isolated PBMCs, or DNA extracted from either of those sample types. TCRbeta CDR3 regions were amplified from genomic DNA using the immunoSEQ Assay, a bias-controlled multiplex PCR. The published analysis was carried out like this. Within the assay, amplification of reference gene primers was used to estimate how many nucleated cells each sample contained. Sequence reads were collapsed and filtered to measure the absolute abundance of every unique TCRbeta CDR3 rearrangement. For each sample, productive Simpson clonality was calculated by taking the square root of Simpson's diversity index across productive rearrangements. As stored in TCRdb, this immuneACCESS dataset retains in-frame rearrangements with V and J assigned. A fraction of the clones does not appear; measured against another copy, unresolved V genes explain less than half of the discrepancy, and the remainder lacks a known reason. V and J calls and clone size come straight from that table; D and trimming were deduced from the DNA. The sample table records around 100,000 clones; around two thirds of these occur just once. The leading ten clones occupy around 4% of the sample.

The sequenced material came from peripheral blood. The origin of this receptor is a man in his sixties or seventies with COVID-19, enrolled during active disease. This chain is built from TRBV29-1 and TRBJ1-2, and TRBD1 aligns with 7 junction nucleotides. CDR3 region: CSVGQGPNYGYTF. The DNA sequence follows: TGCAGCGTTGGACAGGGACCCAACTATGGCTACACCTTC.